The clone carrying this T cell receptor (beta chain) was seen repeatedly, ten times or more. A junction end diverges from the germline sequence, so it may reflect a read error. Time point reported: pre-sensitization, week 0. Treatment here: therapeutic diphenylcyclopropenone sensitization with weekly scalp DPC. TCRdb reprocessed the RACE reads via MiXCR and lists one record per CDR3 protein. The data contain approximately 320,000 distinct CDR3 sequences, approximately 5% of them singletons. This record belongs to a study of human T cells and chemical hapten exposure. This CDR3 contains 13 residues. CDR1 SGHRS and CDR2 YFSETQ come from the germline V gene.

The origin of this receptor is a woman in her late teens or twenties with alopecia areata. Some clones in this sample may be carry-over from other donors' samples. The chain employs TRBV5-1 and TRBJ1-1; no clear D gene. Sequenced material: whole blood, taken in connection with sensitization to the hapten diphenylcyclopropenone (DPC). In DNA, the CDR3 is TGTGCCAGCAGCTTAGCGGTGAACACTGAAGCTTTCTTT. It translates to CASSLAVNTEAFF.